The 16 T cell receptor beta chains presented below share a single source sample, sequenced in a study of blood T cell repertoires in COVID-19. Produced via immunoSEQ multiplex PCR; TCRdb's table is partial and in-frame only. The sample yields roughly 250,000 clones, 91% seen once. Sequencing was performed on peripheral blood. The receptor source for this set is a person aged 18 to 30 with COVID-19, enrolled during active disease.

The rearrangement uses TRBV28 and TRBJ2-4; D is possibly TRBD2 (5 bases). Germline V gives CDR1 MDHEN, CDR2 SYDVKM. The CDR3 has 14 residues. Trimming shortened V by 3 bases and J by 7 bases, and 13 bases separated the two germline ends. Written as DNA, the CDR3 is TGTGCCAGCAGTTTCGTTCTGACGGGGAACATTCAGTACTTC. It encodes CASSFVLTGNIQYF.

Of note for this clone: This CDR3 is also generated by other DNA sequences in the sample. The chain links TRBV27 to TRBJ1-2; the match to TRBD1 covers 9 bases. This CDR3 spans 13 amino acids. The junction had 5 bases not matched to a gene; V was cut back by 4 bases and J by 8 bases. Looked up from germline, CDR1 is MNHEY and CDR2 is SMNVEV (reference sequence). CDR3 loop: CASSYDRGGGYTF. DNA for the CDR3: TGTGCCAGCAGTTACGACAGGGGGGGAGGCTACACCTTC.

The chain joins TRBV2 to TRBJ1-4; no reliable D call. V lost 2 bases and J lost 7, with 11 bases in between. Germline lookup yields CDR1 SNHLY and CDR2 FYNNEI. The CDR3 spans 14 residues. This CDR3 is CASSEIRVREKLFF. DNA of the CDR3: TGTGCCAGCAGTGAAATACGGGTTCGTGAAAAACTGTTTTTT. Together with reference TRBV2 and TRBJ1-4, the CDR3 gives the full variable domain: EPEVTQTPSHQVTQMGQEVILRCVPISNHLYFYWYRQILGQKVEFLVSFYNNEISEKSEIFDDQFSVERPDGSNFTLKIRSTKLEDSAMYFCASSEIRVREKLFFGSGTQLSVL.

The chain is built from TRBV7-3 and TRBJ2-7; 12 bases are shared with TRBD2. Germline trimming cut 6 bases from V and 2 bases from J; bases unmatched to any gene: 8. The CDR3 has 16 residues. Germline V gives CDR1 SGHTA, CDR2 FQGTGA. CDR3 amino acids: CASSPGLAGRAYEQYF. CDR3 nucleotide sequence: TGTGCCAGCAGTCCCGGACTAGCGGGAAGAGCCTACGAGCAGTACTTC.

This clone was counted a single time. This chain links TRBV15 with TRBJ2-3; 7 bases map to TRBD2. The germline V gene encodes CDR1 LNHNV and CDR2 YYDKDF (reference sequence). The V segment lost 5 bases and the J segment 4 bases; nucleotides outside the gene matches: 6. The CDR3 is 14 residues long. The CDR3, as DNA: TGTGCCACCAGCGGCTGGGGGGGACCAGATACGCAGTATTTT. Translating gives CATSGWGGPDTQYF.

The CDR3 region has the DNA TGTGCCAGCAGCGATGGAGATCAGCCCCAGCATTTT. It encodes CASSDGDQPQHF. The chain carries TRBV9 and TRBJ1-5; no reliable D call. V dropped 3 bases and J dropped 5 bases, with 6 bases sitting between them. Germline CDR1 and CDR2: SGDLS and YYNGEE. The CDR3 contains 12 residues.

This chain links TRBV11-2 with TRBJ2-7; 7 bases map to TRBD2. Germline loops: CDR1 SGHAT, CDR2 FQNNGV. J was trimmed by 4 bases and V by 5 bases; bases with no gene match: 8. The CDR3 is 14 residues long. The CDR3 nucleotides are TGTGCCAGCAGCAATATAGCGGGTCATTACGAGCAGTACTTC. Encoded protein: CASSNIAGHYEQYF.

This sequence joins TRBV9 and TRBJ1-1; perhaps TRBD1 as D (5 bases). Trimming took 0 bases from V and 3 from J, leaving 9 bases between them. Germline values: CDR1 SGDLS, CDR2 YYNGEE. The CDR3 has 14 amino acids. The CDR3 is CASSVEGVDTEAFF. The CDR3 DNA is TGTGCCAGCAGCGTAGAAGGGGTCGACACTGAAGCTTTCTTT.

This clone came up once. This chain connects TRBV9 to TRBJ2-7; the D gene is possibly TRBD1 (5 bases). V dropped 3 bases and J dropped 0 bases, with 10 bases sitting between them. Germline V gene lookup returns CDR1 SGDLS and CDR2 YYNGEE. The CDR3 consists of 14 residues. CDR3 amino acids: CASSEVGDSYEQYF. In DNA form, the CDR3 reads TGTGCCAGCAGCGAGGTAGGGGACTCCTACGAGCAGTACTTC.

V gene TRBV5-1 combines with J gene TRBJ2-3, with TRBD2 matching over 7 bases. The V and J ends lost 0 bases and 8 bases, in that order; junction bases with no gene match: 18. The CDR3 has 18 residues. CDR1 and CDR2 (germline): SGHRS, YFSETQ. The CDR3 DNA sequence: TGCGCCAGCAGCTTGGACCTAGCGCGCGAAACCACGGGAGGTACGCAGTATTTT. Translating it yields CASSLDLARETTGGTQYF. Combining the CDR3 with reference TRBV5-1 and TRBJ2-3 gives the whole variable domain KAGVTQTPRYLIKTRGQQVTLSCSPISGHRSVSWYQQTPGQGLQFLFEYFSETQRNKGNFPGRFSGRQFSNSRSEMNVSTLELGDSALYLCASSLDLARETTGGTQYFGPGTRLTVL.

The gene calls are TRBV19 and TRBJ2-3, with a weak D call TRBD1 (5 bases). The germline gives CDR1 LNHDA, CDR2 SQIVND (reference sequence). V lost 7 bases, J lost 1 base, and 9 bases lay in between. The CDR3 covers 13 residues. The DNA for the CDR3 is TGTGCCAGTACGAAAGGGGGCACAGATACGCAGTATTTT. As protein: CASTKGGTDTQYF.

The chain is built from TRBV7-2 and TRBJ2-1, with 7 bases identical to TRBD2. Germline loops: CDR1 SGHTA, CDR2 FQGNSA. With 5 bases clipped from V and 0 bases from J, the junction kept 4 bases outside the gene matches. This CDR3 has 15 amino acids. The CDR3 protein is CASSHGLGSYNEQFF. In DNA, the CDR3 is TGTGCCAGCAGCCACGGACTAGGCTCCTACAATGAGCAGTTCTTC.

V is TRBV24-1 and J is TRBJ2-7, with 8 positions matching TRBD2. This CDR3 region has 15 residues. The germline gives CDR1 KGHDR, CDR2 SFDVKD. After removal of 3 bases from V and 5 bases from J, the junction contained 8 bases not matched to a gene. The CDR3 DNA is TGTGCCACCAGTGATCCTCTCAGCGGGAGAAACGAGCAGTACTTC. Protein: CATSDPLSGRNEQYF.

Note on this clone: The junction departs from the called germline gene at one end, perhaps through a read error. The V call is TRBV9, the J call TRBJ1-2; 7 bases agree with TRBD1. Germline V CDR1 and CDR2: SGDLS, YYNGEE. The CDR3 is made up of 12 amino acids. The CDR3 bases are TGTGCCAGCAGCGTAGATGGTGAGGGGGCAGCGTTC. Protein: CASSVDGEGAAF.

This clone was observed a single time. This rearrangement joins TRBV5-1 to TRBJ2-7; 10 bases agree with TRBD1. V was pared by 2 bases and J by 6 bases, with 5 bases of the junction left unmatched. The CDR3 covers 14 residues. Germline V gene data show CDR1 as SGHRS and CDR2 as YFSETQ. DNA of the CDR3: TGCGCCAGCAGCTTTTGGGGACAGGGGACCGAGCAGTACTTC. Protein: CASSFWGQGTEQYF. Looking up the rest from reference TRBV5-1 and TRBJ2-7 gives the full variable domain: KAGVTQTPRYLIKTRGQQVTLSCSPISGHRSVSWYQQTPGQGLQFLFEYFSETQRNKGNFPGRFSGRQFSNSRSEMNVSTLELGDSALYLCASSFWGQGTEQYFGPGTRLTVT.

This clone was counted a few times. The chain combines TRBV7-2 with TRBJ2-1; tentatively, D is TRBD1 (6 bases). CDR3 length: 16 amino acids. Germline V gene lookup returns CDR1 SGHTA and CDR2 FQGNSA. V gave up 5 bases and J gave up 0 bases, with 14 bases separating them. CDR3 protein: CASSQTSRGSYNEQFF. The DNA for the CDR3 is TGTGCCAGCAGCCAGACGAGCAGGGGCTCCTACAATGAGCAGTTCTTC.